The clone carrying this T cell receptor beta chain was counted at least ten times. The antigen is undetermined. The authors produced cDNA by 5'RACE using 10-nucleotide random UMIs. TCRdb re-called the 5' RACE reads with MiXCR, one entry per CDR3 protein. Among some 43,000 distinct CDR3 sequences, 12% were seen once, and the ten largest hold 9%. Time point given: longitudinal time-point 3. Germline V gene data show CDR1 as MNHNY and CDR2 as SVGAGI (reference sequence). V lost 6 bases and J 1 base, leaving 10 bases between the germline ends. This CDR3 spans 13 amino acids. This entry comes from a study of neurological immune-mediated disorders. General study findings and limits: There were no CDR3 amino acid sequences shared by expanded clones across subjects, a result suggesting private repertoires in all groups.

The sample was PBMCs. The sequence was collected from a male donor with HTLV-1-associated myelopathy (HAM/TSP). This chain connects TRBV6-6 to TRBJ2-7, with D possibly being TRBD1 (6 bases). CDR3 residues: CASSLRGSYEQYF. In nucleotides, the CDR3 is TGTGCCAGCAGCCTCAGGGGATCCTACGAGCAGTACTTC.